The 27 T cell receptor beta chains in this list originate from one sample, sequenced in a study of blood T cell repertoires in COVID-19. The method was immunoSEQ multiplex PCR; TCRdb's version includes in-frame clones alone and lacks a portion of them. The data show over 30,000 clones, with around 88% seen just once and 4.9% held by the top ten. Sample: peripheral blood. These receptors were collected from a woman in her sixties or seventies with active COVID-19.

DNA for the CDR3: TGTGCCTGGGGGAGGGGAGGGGGCAATCAGCCCCAGCATTTT. Translation gives CAWGRGGGNQPQHF. The V call is TRBV30, the J call TRBJ1-5; maybe TRBD1 (5 bases). The CDR3 runs 14 residues. Germline V gives CDR1 GTSNPN, CDR2 SVGIG (reference sequence). V lost 5 bases, J lost 2 bases, and 13 bases lay in between.

In its sample, this clone was seen once. V usage is TRBV7-8 and J usage is TRBJ2-1, with D possibly TRBD2 on 6 matching bases. The CDR3 runs to 16 residues. Looked up from germline, CDR1 is SGHVS and CDR2 is FQNEAQ. The V gene lost 5 bases and the J gene lost 9 bases, with 23 bases spanning the gap. The CDR3 protein is CASSENAGGVEGEQFF. In DNA form, the CDR3 reads TGTGCCAGCAGCGAGAACGCAGGTGGTGTGGAGGGTGAGCAGTTCTTC.

The rearrangement links TRBV6-2 or TRBV6-3 to TRBJ2-5; 7 bases line up with TRBD1. CDR3 length: 14 amino acids. CDR1 is MNHEY and CDR2 is SVGEGT in the germline V gene. V lost 5 bases, J lost 5 bases, and 8 bases stayed unmatched. CDR3 DNA: TGTGCCAGCAGTGGACAGGAACCGGGGGAGACCCAGTACTTC. This encodes CASSGQEPGETQYF.

The V call is TRBV28, the J call TRBJ1-6; 7 nucleotides agree with TRBD1. The CDR3 has 15 amino acids. J was trimmed by 8 bases and V by 5 bases; bases with no gene match: 9. Germline CDR1 is MDHEN and CDR2 is SYDVKM. As DNA, the CDR3 is TGTGCCAGCAGTCGCATCGACAGGGATCATTCACCCCTCCACTTT. This codes for CASSRIDRDHSPLHF.

The rearrangement uses TRBV27 and TRBJ2-3; 7 bases match TRBD2. CDR3 size: 15 residues. Germline lookup yields CDR1 MNHEY and CDR2 SMNVEV (reference sequence). The ends lost 1 base at V and 6 bases at J; junction bases unmatched: 7. As DNA, the CDR3 is TGTGCCAGCAGTTTATTTGCGGGGGAGGGGGATACGCAGTATTTT. It specifies CASSLFAGEGDTQYF.

The rearrangement joins TRBV7-8 to TRBJ2-7; tentative D call: TRBD2 (5 bases). The CDR3 has 15 residues. With 1 base removed from V and 5 bases from J, the gap between germline ends came to 15 bases. Per germline, CDR1 SGHVS and CDR2 FQNEAQ. Here the CDR3 reads CASSLVYERVDEQYF. CDR3 coding DNA: TGTGCCAGCAGCTTAGTTTATGAGAGGGTTGACGAGCAGTACTTC.

This chain joins TRBV14 and TRBJ2-2, with 7 bases that match TRBD2. The trim removed 0 bases at V and 6 bases at J, leaving 10 bases unmatched. CDR1 is SGHDN, CDR2 FVKESK, per germline. This CDR3 has 17 residues. CDR3 bases: TGTGCCAGCAGCCAAGATGCGGGGAGGGACCAGGCCGGGGAGCTGTTTTTT. It translates to CASSQDAGRDQAGELFF.

This clone was picked up one time. This chain connects TRBV11-2 to TRBJ2-5; D uncertain. Per the germline V gene, CDR1 is SGHAT and CDR2 is FQNNGV. The CDR3 totals 16 residues. V was clipped by 0 bases and J by 4 bases, with 15 bases between them. CDR3 sequence: CASSLDQAAAAETQYF. The CDR3 bases are TGTGCCAGCAGCTTAGATCAGGCAGCAGCAGCAGAGACCCAGTACTTC.

About this clone: This likely comes from a read error, as the CDR3 has no conserved phenylalanine or tryptophan at its end. This chain joins TRBV19 and TRBJ1-2; 10 nucleotides match TRBD1. The CDR3 length is 13 residues. J was trimmed by 8 bases and V by 6 bases; bases with no gene match: 6. Germline-derived CDR1 and CDR2 are LNHDA and SQIVND (reference sequence). CDR3 sequence (DNA): TGTGCCAGTAGCGGGACAGGGGATATAGGCTACACCCTC. Translation: CASSGTGDIGYTL.

This sequence joins TRBV6-2 or TRBV6-3 and TRBJ1-4; 9 bases are shared with TRBD1. Germline loops: CDR1 MNHEY, CDR2 SVGEGT. Germline trimming cut 6 bases from V and 7 bases from J; bases unmatched to any gene: 3. The CDR3 is 13 residues long. The CDR3 DNA reads as TGTGCCAGCAGCGACAGGGGGGGTGAAAAACTGTTTTTT. As protein: CASSDRGGEKLFF.

The rearrangement uses TRBV24-1 and TRBJ2-7; 7 bases agree with TRBD2. Per the germline V gene, CDR1 is KGHDR and CDR2 is SFDVKD. After removal of 9 bases from V and 3 bases from J, the junction contained 19 bases not matched to a gene. This CDR3 has 17 residues. The CDR3 DNA is TGTGCCACCCCAATGGGGACGGGCGGGGGATTAATCTACGAGCAGTACTTC. It encodes CATPMGTGGGLIYEQYF.

The chain is built from TRBV28 and TRBJ2-7; perhaps TRBD1 as D (5 bases). The CDR3 consists of 13 residues. Germline CDR1 MDHEN, CDR2 SYDVKM. Trimming took off 5 bases at V and 2 bases at J, with 10 bases between the two ends. CDR3 sequence (DNA): TGTGCCAGCAGTCCAGGACAAACCTACGAGCAGTACTTC. Protein: CASSPGQTYEQYF.

The chain joins TRBV4-1 to TRBJ1-1; TRBD1 is a possible D gene (5 bases). CDR3 length: 14 amino acids. Per germline, CDR1 MGHRA and CDR2 YSYEKL. Deletions cut 0 bases from V and 6 bases from J, with 11 bases between. The CDR3 nucleotides read TGCGCCAGCAGCCAAGATTGGGGGGACCCTGAAGCTTTCTTT. Translating gives CASSQDWGDPEAFF.

V usage is TRBV6-5 and J usage is TRBJ1-3; tentatively, D is TRBD1 (5 bases). CDR1 is MNHEY and CDR2 is SVGAGI in the germline V gene. The ends were cut back, 8 bases at V and 0 bases at J, with 14 bases in the middle. The CDR3 extends over 15 amino acids. The CDR3 DNA sequence: TGTGCCAGCGGCCCCGGGGGGGTCTCTGGAAACACCATATATTTT. It yields the protein CASGPGGVSGNTIYF.

This clone was counted only a few times. The chain combines TRBV6-1 with TRBJ2-3; D might be TRBD2 (6 bases). CDR1 and CDR2 from the germline V gene are MNHNS and SASEGT. V shed 2 bases and J shed 10 bases, with 22 bases lying between them. This CDR3 contains 16 residues. CDR3 region: CASSEWRGLTPGAQYF. CDR3 nucleotides: TGTGCCAGCAGTGAATGGAGGGGACTGACCCCAGGTGCGCAGTATTTT.

This sequence joins TRBV9 and TRBJ2-3; 7 nucleotides line up with TRBD2. CDR1 SGDLS and CDR2 YYNGEE come from the germline V gene. With 2 bases clipped from V and 0 bases from J, the junction kept 3 bases outside the gene matches. This CDR3 is 15 amino acids long. CDR3 region: CASSVLAASTDTQYF. DNA for the CDR3: TGTGCCAGCAGCGTCCTAGCGGCTAGCACAGATACGCAGTATTTT.

V gene TRBV5-8 combines with J gene TRBJ1-4; 9 positions match TRBD1. Germline CDR1 reads SGHTS; CDR2 reads YDEGEE. J was trimmed by 0 bases and V by 4 bases; bases with no gene match: 4. The length of the CDR3 is 16 residues. The CDR3 region has the DNA TGTGCCAGCAGCCCGGGACAGGGTGCAACTAATGAAAAACTGTTTTTT. Its translation is CASSPGQGATNEKLFF.

The V call is TRBV2, the J call TRBJ1-5; 12 nucleotides align to TRBD1. Germline loops: CDR1 SNHLY, CDR2 FYNNEI. The CDR3 has 13 residues. With 8 bases clipped from V and 7 bases from J, the junction kept 3 bases outside the gene matches. The CDR3 is CASGGTGGQPQHF. For the CDR3, the DNA is TGTGCCAGCGGCGGGACAGGGGGCCAGCCCCAGCATTTT.

This rearrangement joins TRBV2 to TRBJ2-1; TRBD2 matches 9 bases. CDR1 is SNHLY, CDR2 FYNNEI, per germline. This CDR3 has 17 residues. The J segment lost 5 bases and the V segment lost 3 bases, leaving 11 bases of the junction unmatched. CDR3 loop: CASSDGFWRGGHNEQFF. In DNA, the CDR3 is TGTGCCAGCAGTGACGGATTTTGGCGGGGGGGCCACAATGAGCAGTTCTTC.

This clone was counted a few times. This chain joins TRBV19 and TRBJ2-1, with a possible D match to TRBD2 (5 bases). The germline V gene has CDR1 LNHDA and CDR2 SQIVND (reference sequence). There are 15 residues in the CDR3. The V end lost 1 base, the J end lost 7 bases, and 14 bases lay between the germline ends. In DNA form, the CDR3 reads TGTGCCAGTAGTATAGGCCTTGGGGAGTTGAATGAGCAGTTCTTC. Translation gives CASSIGLGELNEQFF. Filled out from reference TRBV19 and TRBJ2-1, the complete variable domain reads DGGITQSPKYLFRKEGQNVTLSCEQNLNHDAMYWYRQDPGQGLRLIYYSQIVNDFQKGDIAEGYSVSREKKESFPLTVTSAQKNPTAFYLCASSIGLGELNEQFFGPGTRLTVL.

V and J are TRBV19 and TRBJ1-2; 7 nucleotides line up with TRBD1. The CDR3 is 15 amino acids. V lost 8 bases and J lost 2; bases outside the gene matches: 11. Germline V gives CDR1 LNHDA, CDR2 SQIVND (reference sequence). The CDR3 bases are TGTGCCAGTCAGCCAGGGGGTCCAATGAACTATGGCTACACCTTC. Translation: CASQPGGPMNYGYTF.

The chain links TRBV19 to TRBJ2-7, with D perhaps matching TRBD1 (6 bases). The V end lost 3 bases, the J end lost 4 bases, and 19 bases lay between the germline ends. CDR3 length: 16 residues. CDR1 LNHDA and CDR2 SQIVND come from the germline V gene (reference sequence). CDR3 bases: TGTGCCAGTAGTATTTGGGGCCGATCAGGGGAATACGAGCAGTACTTC. It specifies CASSIWGRSGEYEQYF.

The chain has TRBV11-2 and TRBJ2-5; 7 bases match TRBD2. CDR3 size: 15 residues. Trimming removed 5 bases from V and 0 bases from J; junction bases left unmatched: 6. Germline loops: CDR1 SGHAT, CDR2 FQNNGV. For the CDR3, the DNA is TGTGCCAGCAGCACAACCGGGACTAACCAAGAGACCCAGTACTTC. Translated, it gives CASSTTGTNQETQYF.

The V gene is TRBV4-1, the J gene TRBJ1-2, with 7 nucleotides matching TRBD1. The CDR3 contains 15 residues. Germline V gene data show CDR1 as MGHRA and CDR2 as YSYEKL. With V trimmed by 1 base and J by 2 bases, 4 bases remained unmatched. The chain's CDR3 is CASSQALGGNYGYTF. The CDR3 bases are TGCGCCAGCAGCCAAGCCCTAGGGGGCAACTATGGCTACACCTTC.

This sequence joins TRBV9 and TRBJ2-3; 7 nucleotides agree with TRBD1. CDR1 and CDR2 (germline): SGDLS, YYNGEE. V lost 6 bases, J lost 3 bases, and 10 bases stayed unmatched. This CDR3 contains 15 residues. The CDR3 spells CASNNGNRGTDTQYF. CDR3 sequence (DNA): TGTGCCAGCAATAATGGTAACAGGGGAACAGATACGCAGTATTTT.

The V call is TRBV6-6, the J call TRBJ2-1, with 15 bases aligning to TRBD2. V shed 5 bases and J 4 bases; nucleotides not matched to a gene: 6. The length of the CDR3 is 17 residues. Per germline, CDR1 MNHNY and CDR2 SVGAGI (reference sequence). The CDR3 DNA follows: TGTGCCAGCAGTCGGACTAGCGGGGGGGCCGGGTACAATGAGCAGTTCTTC. Translation gives CASSRTSGGAGYNEQFF.

This clone was counted only a few times. The chain has TRBV6-5 and TRBJ1-2, with TRBD1 matching 7 bases. The CDR3 totals 14 residues. Germline V gives CDR1 MNHEY, CDR2 SVGAGI. V gave up 5 bases and J gave up 4 bases; unmatched junction bases: 7. The CDR3 loop is CASSTGQDLYGYTF. The CDR3 DNA sequence: TGTGCCAGCAGTACCGGACAGGACCTCTATGGCTACACCTTC.